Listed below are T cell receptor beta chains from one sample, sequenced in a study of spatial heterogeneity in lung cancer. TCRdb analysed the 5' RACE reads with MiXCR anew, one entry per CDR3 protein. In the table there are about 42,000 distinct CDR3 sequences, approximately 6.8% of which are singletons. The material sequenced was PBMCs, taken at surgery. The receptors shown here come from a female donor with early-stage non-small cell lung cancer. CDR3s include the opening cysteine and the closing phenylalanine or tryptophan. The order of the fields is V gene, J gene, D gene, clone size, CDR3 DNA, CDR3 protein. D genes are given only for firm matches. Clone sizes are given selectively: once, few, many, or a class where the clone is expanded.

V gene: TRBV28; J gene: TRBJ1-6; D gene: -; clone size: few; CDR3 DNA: TGTGCCAGCAGTTGGGGGCGGGGTGCGGATTCACCCCTCCACTTT; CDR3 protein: CASSWGRGADSPLHF
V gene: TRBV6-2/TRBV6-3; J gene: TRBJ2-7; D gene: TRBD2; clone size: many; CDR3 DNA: TGTGCCAGCAGGCCGCGGGGGACCCAACTCCACGAGCAGTACTTC; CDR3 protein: CASRPRGTQLHEQYF
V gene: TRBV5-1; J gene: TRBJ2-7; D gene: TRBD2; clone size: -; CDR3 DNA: TGCGCCAGCAGCAGCCGGGACTACCCCTACGAGCAGTACTTC; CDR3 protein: CASSSRDYPYEQYF
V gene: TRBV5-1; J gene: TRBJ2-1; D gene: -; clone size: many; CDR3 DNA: TGCGCCAGCAGCGAGATTCCGGGAGATTACAATGAGCAGTTCTTC; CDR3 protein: CASSEIPGDYNEQFF
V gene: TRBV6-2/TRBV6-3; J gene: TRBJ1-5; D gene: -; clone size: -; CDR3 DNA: TGTGCCAGCAGTTACGGGGGCAGCCGTACGAATCAGCCCCAGCATTTT; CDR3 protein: CASSYGGSRTNQPQHF
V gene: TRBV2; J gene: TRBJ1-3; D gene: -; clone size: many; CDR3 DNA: TGTGCCAGCAGTGCGGGACATACTGGAAACACCATATATTTT; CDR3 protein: CASSAGHTGNTIYF
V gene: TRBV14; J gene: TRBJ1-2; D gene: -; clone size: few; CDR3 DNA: TGTGCCAGCAGCCGTAGACCCGGGACCGCCCCTAACTATGGCTACACCTTC; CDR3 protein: CASSRRPGTAPNYGYTF
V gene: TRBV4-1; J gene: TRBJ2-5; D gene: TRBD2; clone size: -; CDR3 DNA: TGCGCCAGCAGCCCCTCGGGGGCGGGGGGAGCCTTGGGAGAGACCCAGTACTTC; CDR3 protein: CASSPSGAGGALGETQYF
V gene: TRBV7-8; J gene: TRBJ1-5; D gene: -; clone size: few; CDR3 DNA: TGTGCTCTCCCGGGGGGCGGGAAAGATCAGCCCCAGCATTTT; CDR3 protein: CALPGGGKDQPQHF
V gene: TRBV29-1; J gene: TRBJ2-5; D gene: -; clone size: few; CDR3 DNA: TGCAGCGTTGAAGGGTCGGTGAGGGAAGAGACCCAGTACTTC; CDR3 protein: CSVEGSVREETQYF
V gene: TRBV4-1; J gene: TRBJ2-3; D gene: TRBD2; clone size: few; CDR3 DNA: TGCGCCAGCAGCCAAGCCCCGGGACTAGCAGATACGCAGTATTTT; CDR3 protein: CASSQAPGLADTQYF
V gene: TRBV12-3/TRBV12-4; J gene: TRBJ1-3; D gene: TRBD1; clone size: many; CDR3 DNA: TGTGCCAGCAGGAAACCGGGACAGCGAACAAACACCATATATTTT; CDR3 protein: CASRKPGQRTNTIYF
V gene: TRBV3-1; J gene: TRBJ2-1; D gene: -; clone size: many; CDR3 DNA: TGTGCCAGCAGCCTCCTCAATGAGCAGTTCTTC; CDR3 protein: CASSLLNEQFF
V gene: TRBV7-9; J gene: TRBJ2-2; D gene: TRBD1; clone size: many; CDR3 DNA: TGTGCCAGCAGCTTCCCCGGGACAGGGAGCACCGGGGAGCTGTTTTTT; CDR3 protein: CASSFPGTGSTGELFF
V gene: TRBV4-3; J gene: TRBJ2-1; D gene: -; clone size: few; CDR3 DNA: TGCGCCAGCAGCCAAAACACTAGACTCAAGCAGTTCTTC; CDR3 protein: CASSQNTRLKQFF
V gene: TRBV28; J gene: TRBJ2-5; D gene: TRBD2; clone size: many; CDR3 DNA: TGTGCCAGCACCCTCCTAGCGGCGCAAGAGACCCAGTACTTC; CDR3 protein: CASTLLAAQETQYF
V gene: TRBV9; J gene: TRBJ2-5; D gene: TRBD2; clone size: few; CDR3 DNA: TGTGCCAGCAGCACCGTGGGGGAGGGAGAGACCCAGTACTTC; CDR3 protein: CASSTVGEGETQYF
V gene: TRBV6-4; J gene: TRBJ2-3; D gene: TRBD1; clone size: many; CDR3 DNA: TGTGCCAGCAGTGATCCTGGACAGGGGGACACAGATACGCAGTATTTT; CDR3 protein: CASSDPGQGDTDTQYF
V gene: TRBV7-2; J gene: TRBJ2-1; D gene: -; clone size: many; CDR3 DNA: TGTGCCAGCACCAAAGAATGGAGCGACAATGAGCAGTTCTTC; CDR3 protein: CASTKEWSDNEQFF
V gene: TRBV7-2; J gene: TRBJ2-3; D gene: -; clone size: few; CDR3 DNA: TGTGCCAGCAGCTTAGCGTTGGGCGATACGCAGTATTTT; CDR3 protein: CASSLALGDTQYF
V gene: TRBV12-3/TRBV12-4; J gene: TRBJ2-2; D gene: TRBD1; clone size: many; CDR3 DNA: TGTGCCAGCAGAACAACCGGGACAGGGAACACCGGGGAGCTGTTTTTT; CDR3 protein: CASRTTGTGNTGELFF
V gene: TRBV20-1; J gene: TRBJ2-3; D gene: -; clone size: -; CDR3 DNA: TGCAGTGCTAGAGATGCGGCTAGGGGGAGAACAGATACGCAGTATTTT; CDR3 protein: CSARDAARGRTDTQYF
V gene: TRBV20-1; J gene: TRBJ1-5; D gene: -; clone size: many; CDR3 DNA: TGCAGTGCTAGTAACTCGGCAGGGGTATACAATCAGCCCCAGCATTTT; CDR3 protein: CSASNSAGVYNQPQHF
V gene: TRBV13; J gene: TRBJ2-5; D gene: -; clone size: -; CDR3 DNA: TGTGCCAGCAGCTTAAGGAGCTTACAAGAGACCCAGTACTTC; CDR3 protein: CASSLRSLQETQYF
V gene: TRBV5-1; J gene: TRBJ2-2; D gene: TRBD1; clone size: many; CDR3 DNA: TGCGCCAGCAGCTTGGAACCGGGACAGCTATTAAACACCGGGGAGCTGTTTTTT; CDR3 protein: CASSLEPGQLLNTGELFF
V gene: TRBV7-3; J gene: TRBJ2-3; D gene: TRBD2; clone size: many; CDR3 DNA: TGTGCCAGCAGCCCCAGCGGGGGGGCGGCAGATACGCAGTATTTT; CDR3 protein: CASSPSGGAADTQYF
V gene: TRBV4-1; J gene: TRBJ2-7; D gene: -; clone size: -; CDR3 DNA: TGCGCCAGCAGCCAAGAACCCAGGGGCTACGAGCAGTACTTC; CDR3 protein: CASSQEPRGYEQYF
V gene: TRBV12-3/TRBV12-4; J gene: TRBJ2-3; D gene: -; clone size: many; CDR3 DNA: TGTGCCAGCAGTTTATGGCTTACCACAGATACGCAGTATTTT; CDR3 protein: CASSLWLTTDTQYF
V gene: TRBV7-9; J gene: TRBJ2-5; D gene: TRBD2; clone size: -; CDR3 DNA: TGTGCCAGCACCCCGGGACTAGCGGTTCTTGAGACCCAGTACTTC; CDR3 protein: CASTPGLAVLETQYF
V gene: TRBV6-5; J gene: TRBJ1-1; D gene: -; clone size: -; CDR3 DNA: TGTGCCAGCATTTCACAGGGAATGAACACTGAAGCTTTCTTT; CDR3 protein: CASISQGMNTEAFF
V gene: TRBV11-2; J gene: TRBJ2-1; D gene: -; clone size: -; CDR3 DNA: TGTGCCAGCAGCTCTACCAATGAGCAGTTCTTC; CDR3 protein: CASSSTNEQFF
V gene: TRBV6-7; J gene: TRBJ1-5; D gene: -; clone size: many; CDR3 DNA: TGTGCCAGCAGTTACCGGGGCGCAGTTCCATTCAATCAGCCCCAGCATTTT; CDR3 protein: CASSYRGAVPFNQPQHF
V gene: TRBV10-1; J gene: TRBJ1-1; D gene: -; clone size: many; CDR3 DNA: TGCGCCAGCTGGTCGCGGGGCCCAAGGGACACTGAAGCTTTCTTT; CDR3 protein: CASWSRGPRDTEAFF
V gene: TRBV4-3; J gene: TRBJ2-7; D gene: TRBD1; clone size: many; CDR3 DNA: TGCGCCAGCAGCCAGTTGACAGGGGGCTCCTACGAGCAGTACTTC; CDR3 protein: CASSQLTGGSYEQYF
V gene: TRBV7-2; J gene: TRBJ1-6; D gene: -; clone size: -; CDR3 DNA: TGTGCCAGCAGCTCCGGAGGGACCGATAATTCACCCCTCCACTTT; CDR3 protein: CASSSGGTDNSPLHF
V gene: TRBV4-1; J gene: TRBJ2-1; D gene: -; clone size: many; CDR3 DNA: TGCGCCAGCAGCCAAGTTGTTGTGGGTGAGCAGTTCTTC; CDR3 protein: CASSQVVVGEQFF
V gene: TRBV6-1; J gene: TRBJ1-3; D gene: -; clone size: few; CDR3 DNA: TGTGCCAGCAGTGCCTCAGCCGCTTCAGGAAACACCATATATTTT; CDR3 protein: CASSASAASGNTIYF
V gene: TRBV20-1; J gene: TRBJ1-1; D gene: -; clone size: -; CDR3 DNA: TGCAGTGCTAGCCACCCAGTGAACACTGAAGCTTTCTTT; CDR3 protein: CSASHPVNTEAFF
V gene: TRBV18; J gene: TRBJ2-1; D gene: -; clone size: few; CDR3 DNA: TGTGCCAGCTCACCAACCCCGAGAGGGGGATCCTACAATGAGCAGTTCTTC; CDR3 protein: CASSPTPRGGSYNEQFF
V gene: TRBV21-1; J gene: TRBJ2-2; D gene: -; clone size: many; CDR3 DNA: TGTGCCAGCAGCATCTCTAGAGTAGGGACCGGGGAGCTGTTTTTT; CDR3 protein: CASSISRVGTGELFF
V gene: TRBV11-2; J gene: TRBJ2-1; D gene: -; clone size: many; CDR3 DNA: TGTGCCAGCAGCTCCCCAGTAGCGGATGAGCAGTTCTTC; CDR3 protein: CASSSPVADEQFF
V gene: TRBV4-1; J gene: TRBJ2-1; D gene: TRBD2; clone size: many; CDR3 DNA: TGCGCCAGCAGCCAAGGTTCTAGCGGGGATTATTACAATGAGCAGTTCTTC; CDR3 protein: CASSQGSSGDYYNEQFF
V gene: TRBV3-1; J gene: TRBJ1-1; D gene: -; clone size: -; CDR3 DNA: TGTGCCAGCAGCCGGGGAAAAACGAACACTGAAGCTTTCTTT; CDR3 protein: CASSRGKTNTEAFF
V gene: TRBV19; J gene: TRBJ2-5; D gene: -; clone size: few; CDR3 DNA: TGTGCCACCTCTCTGGACATTCAAGAGACCCAGTACTTC; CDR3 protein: CATSLDIQETQYF
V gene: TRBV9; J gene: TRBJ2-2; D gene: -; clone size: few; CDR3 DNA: TGTGCCAGCAGCGTAGGTACCGGGACCTTGGGGAAGAAGAACACCGGGGAGCTGTTTTTT; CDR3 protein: CASSVGTGTLGKKNTGELFF
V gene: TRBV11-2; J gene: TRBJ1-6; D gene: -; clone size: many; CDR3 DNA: TGTGCCAGCAGCGCAAATCAGAACTCTAATTCACCCCTCCACTTT; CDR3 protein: CASSANQNSNSPLHF
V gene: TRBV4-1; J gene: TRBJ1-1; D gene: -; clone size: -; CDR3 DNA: TGCGCCAGCAGCCAAGCCCCGGCGAACACTGAAGCTTTCTTT; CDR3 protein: CASSQAPANTEAFF
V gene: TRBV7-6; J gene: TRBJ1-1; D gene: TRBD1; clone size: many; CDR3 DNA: TGTGCCAGCAGCCCCACGACAGGGGGCGGTGGCACTGAAGCTTTCTTT; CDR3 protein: CASSPTTGGGGTEAFF
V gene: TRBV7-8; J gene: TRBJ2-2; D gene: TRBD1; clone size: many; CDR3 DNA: TGTGCCAGCAGCTTAGCGGAAGGGACAGGCAAGCTGTTTTTT; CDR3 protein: CASSLAEGTGKLFF
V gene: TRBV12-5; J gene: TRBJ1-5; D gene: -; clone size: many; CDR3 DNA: TGTGCTAGTGGCTCCGGACAGCCTAATAGCAATCAGCCCCAGCATTTT; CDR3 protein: CASGSGQPNSNQPQHF
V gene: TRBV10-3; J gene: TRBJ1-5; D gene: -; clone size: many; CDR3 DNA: TGTGCCATCAGTGAGTCGTGGGGGTTAGATCAGCCCCAGCATTTT; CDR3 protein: CAISESWGLDQPQHF
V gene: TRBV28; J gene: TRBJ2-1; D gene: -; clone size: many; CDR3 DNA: TGTGCCTTAATAAGAGGGGGGCCGTCAAGGAATGAGCAGTTCTTC; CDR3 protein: CALIRGGPSRNEQFF